This record looks at one T cell receptor beta chain sequence and its context. CDR1 is MNHEY, CDR2 SMNVEV, per germline (reference sequence). With 0 bases removed from V and 4 bases from J, the gap between germline ends came to 13 bases. This CDR3 is 15 amino acids long. The sample originates from a study of blood T cell repertoires in COVID-19. Turning to the study itself: Spain, Italy and the United States supplied samples that represented acute and convalescent COVID-19.

Per the original methods: Researchers report that nucleated cell counts were estimated from reference gene primer amplification. The protocol was immunoSEQ multiplex PCR, while the TCRdb copy is restricted to in-frame clones and leaves out a portion. V, J and clone size reflect that table, while D and trimming were determined from the DNA. The sample includes roughly 330,000 clones, roughly 90% of them seen just once. The sequencing input was peripheral blood. This clonotype was obtained from a man between 18 and 29 years old who had recovered from COVID-19. The chain carries TRBV27 and TRBJ2-7; D unclear. The chain's CDR3 is CASSLSPTLSYEQYF. CDR3 nucleotides: TGTGCCAGCAGTTTATCTCCTACCCTTAGTTACGAGCAGTACTTC.